This T cell receptor (beta chain) comes out of a study of Graves' ophthalmopathy and Graves' hyperthyroidism. CDR3 length equals 15 residues. Trimming shortened V by 6 bases and J by 5 bases, and 19 bases separated the two germline ends. The table lists this clonotype with many counts. Using RNA transcripts, the TCR beta CDR3 regions were amplified. Amplification began with first-round RT-PCR using HTBI primers, then second-round multiplex PCR was performed. A single record per CDR3 protein comes from TCRdb applying MiXCR to the multiplex PCR reads. The profile shows a few hundred thousand distinct CDR3 sequences, 20% to 25% of them singletons.

The sample was peripheral blood. This receptor was obtained from a woman in her fifties or sixties with Graves' ophthalmopathy. V and J are TRBV12-3 or TRBV12-4 and TRBJ1-1; D might be TRBD1 (5 bases). CDR3 sequence (DNA): TGTGCCAGCAGCCCTTTTGAGGGGACGCGAACTGAAGCTTTCTTT. Encoded protein: CASSPFEGTRTEAFF.